This is a list of T cell receptor beta chains from one sample in a study of shared clonotypes between healthy human individuals. The assay was immunoSEQ multiplex PCR, and TCRdb's table has in-frame clones only and misses some. This sample carries roughly 2.1 million clones, 85% to 95% of them seen once, and the ten largest clones take 1.5% to 2%. The sample taken for sequencing was naive CD8+ T cells from PBMCs. Every receptor here comes from a young man in good health. Some clones in this sample may be carry-over from other donors' samples. Both conserved end residues are part of each CDR3. A D gene is named only where the DNA matches it firmly. The size of a clone is reported for some rows only, either as once, few or many, or as a class for expanded clones.

length	D	size	V	J	CDR3	DNA
13	-	-	TRBV7-3	TRBJ2-7	CASSLSSTYEQYF	TGTGCCAGCAGCTTATCCAGTACCTACGAGCAGTACTTC
15	-	-	TRBV27	TRBJ1-5	CASSFSPGRGQPQHF	TGTGCCAGCAGTTTTAGTCCGGGCAGGGGCCAGCCCCAGCATTTT
15	-	-	TRBV19	TRBJ1-1	CASSFPGQANTEAFF	TGTGCCAGTAGTTTTCCGGGACAAGCGAACACTGAAGCTTTCTTT
15	-	-	TRBV10-1	TRBJ2-3	CASSERLSGTDTQYF	TGCGCCAGCAGTGAGCGGCTATCCGGCACAGATACGCAGTATTTT
18	-	-	TRBV7-6	TRBJ2-5	CASSLEILAARAQETQYF	TGTGCCAGCAGCTTAGAAATCTTAGCGGCGAGGGCCCAAGAGACCCAGTACTTC
17	-	-	TRBV7-6	TRBJ1-4	CASSLEQYGTTNEKLFF	TGTGCCAGCAGCTTAGAGCAGTATGGGACAACTAATGAAAAACTGTTTTTT
12	-	-	TRBV7-9	TRBJ1-2	CASAPGRDGYTF	TGTGCCTCCGCCCCGGGGAGAGATGGCTACACCTTC
14	-	-	TRBV4-1	TRBJ2-1	CASSLINTNNEQFF	TGCGCCAGCAGCCTAATAAATACTAACAATGAGCAGTTCTTC
15	TRBD1	-	TRBV14	TRBJ1-2	CASRRWTGNHYGYTF	TGTGCCAGCAGGAGGTGGACAGGGAATCACTATGGCTACACCTTC
10	-	-	TRBV7-9	TRBJ1-3	CASSRDTIYF	TGTGCCAGTTCCAGGGACACCATATATTTT
16	-	-	TRBV5-3	TRBJ2-3	CARSLEVGPSTDTQYF	TGTGCCAGAAGCTTGGAAGTGGGACCGAGCACAGATACGCAGTATTTT
16	TRBD2	-	TRBV9	TRBJ2-1	CASSVGASGIYNEQFF	TGTGCCAGCAGCGTAGGAGCTAGCGGGATATACAATGAGCAGTTCTTC
14	TRBD1	-	TRBV7-9	TRBJ2-3	CASSRTGVTDTQYF	TGTGCCAGCAGCAGGACAGGGGTTACAGATACGCAGTATTTT
14	-	once	TRBV9	TRBJ2-1	CASSPSGTYNEQFF	TGTGCCAGCAGCCCCTCCGGGACTTACAATGAGCAGTTCTTC
13	TRBD1	-	TRBV7-9	TRBJ2-1	CASSQGTGSEQFF	TGTGCCAGCAGCCAAGGGACAGGTAGTGAGCAGTTCTTC
17	TRBD2	-	TRBV9	TRBJ2-2	CASSSHSGSANTGELFF	TGTGCCAGCAGCTCCCATAGCGGGAGTGCGAACACCGGGGAGCTGTTTTTT
16	-	-	TRBV6-5	TRBJ2-7	CASSYGPIGSPYEQYF	TGTGCCAGCAGTTACGGCCCCATCGGTAGCCCCTACGAGCAGTACTTC
12	-	-	TRBV7-8	TRBJ2-3	CASSPRGGPQYF	TGTGCCAGCAGCCCGAGGGGGGGACCGCAGTATTTT
13	-	-	TRBV2	TRBJ2-3	CASSDSLPDTQYF	TGTGCCAGCAGTGACTCCCTCCCAGATACGCAGTATTTT
11	TRBD2	-	TRBV5-8	TRBJ2-7	CASSSGGRQYF	TGTGCCAGCAGCTCGGGAGGACGGCAGTACTTC
13	TRBD2	-	TRBV29-1	TRBJ2-7	CSVLTSGSYEQYF	TGCAGCGTTCTGACTAGCGGTTCCTACGAGCAGTACTTC
17	TRBD2	-	TRBV4-3	TRBJ2-7	CASSPGLAETPAYEQYF	TGCGCCAGCAGCCCCGGACTAGCGGAGACACCAGCCTACGAGCAGTACTTC
14	TRBD2	-	TRBV19	TRBJ2-2	CASTGLAGAGELFF	TGTGCCAGTACCGGACTAGCGGGAGCCGGGGAGCTGTTTTTT
13	-	-	TRBV29-1	TRBJ1-1	CSGGPDMNTEAFF	TGCAGCGGAGGACCTGACATGAACACTGAAGCTTTCTTT
14	-	-	TRBV28	TRBJ2-7	CASSLIDRAYEQYF	TGTGCCAGCAGTTTAATCGACAGAGCCTACGAGCAGTACTTC
14	-	-	TRBV9	TRBJ2-1	CASSAPPGNNEQFF	TGTGCCAGCAGCGCCCCACCAGGGAACAATGAGCAGTTCTTC